This TCR beta chain was retrieved from a study of blood T cell repertoires in COVID-19. The wider study: The United States, Italy and Spain supplied acute and convalescent COVID-19 samples.

Measured with immunoSEQ multiplex PCR; TCRdb has only the in-frame clones, and not every one. The table includes some 150,000 clones, roughly 87% detected once. The V end was cut by 4 bases, the J end by 4 bases, with 15 bases between. Germline assignment: CDR1 SEHNR and CDR2 FQNEAQ (reference sequence). This CDR3 comprises 15 residues. J is TRBJ2-3 and V is TRBV7-9; a possible D gene is TRBD2 (7 bases). This TCR was sampled from a woman in her sixties with active or convalescent COVID-19. The specimen sequenced was peripheral blood. The CDR3 region is CASSSGEGKADTQYF. CDR3 DNA sequence: TGTGCCAGCAGCTCAGGGGAGGGGAAGGCAGATACGCAGTATTTT. Supplemented by reference TRBV7-9 and TRBJ2-3, the full variable domain reads DTGVSQNPRHKITKRGQNVTFRCDPISEHNRLYWYRQTLGQGPEFLTYFQNEAQLEKSRLLSDRFSAERPKGSFSTLEIQRTEQGDSAMYLCASSSGEGKADTQYFGPGTRLTVL.